These T cell receptor beta chains were read from a single sample in a study of CD8+CD57+ T cells in acquired aplastic anemia. TCRdb independently ran MiXCR on the reads; one entry per CDR3 protein. The profile covers approximately 130,000 distinct CDR3 sequences, with 45% to 60% appearing a single time and about 31% taken by the ten largest. The sequenced material came from sorted CD4+, CD8+, or CD8+CD57+ T cells (not recorded which) from PBMCs. Receptors originate from a human donor with aplastic anemia. Each CDR3 is given with its conserved first and last residue. The D gene is left open where the match is weak. Some rows have no size entry. The others give once, few or many, or a class for an expanded clone.

TRBJ2-3 | TRBD2 | TRBV12-3/TRBV12-4 | . | CASSLAGGLNEQYF
TRBJ2-2 | TRBD2 | TRBV24-1 | . | CATGGAGELFF
TRBJ2-1 | . | TRBV7-9 | . | CASSLGQGGDEQFF
TRBJ2-2 | TRBD2 | TRBV25-1 | . | CASSLVSSGLNTGELFF
TRBJ1-1 | . | TRBV5-6 | many | CASRAGTENTEAFF
TRBJ2-7 | . | TRBV29-1 | . | CSVNLGTYEQYF
TRBJ2-2 | . | TRBV4-2 | . | CASSPLGDGRGNTGELFF
TRBJ1-1 | . | TRBV19 | many | CASSIQSGRGTEAFF
TRBJ2-5 | . | TRBV7-8 | . | CASSLAVGETQYF
TRBJ1-5 | . | TRBV19 | . | CASSIPNRDQPQHF
TRBJ2-5 | TRBD2 | TRBV29-1 | few | CSVWGRAETQYF
TRBJ2-5 | TRBD2 | TRBV19 | many | CASSIGSGSSETQYF
TRBJ1-6 | TRBD1 | TRBV5-1 | once | CASNTGQAHSPLHF
TRBJ2-1 | . | TRBV19 | . | CASSIGSGPDEQFF
TRBJ2-1 | TRBD1 | TRBV7-9 | . | CASSSTGGLGGSYNEQFF
TRBJ1-2 | TRBD1 | TRBV29-1 | . | CSASGQGAYGYTF
TRBJ1-1 | TRBD1 | TRBV2 | . | CASDRDRGTEAFF
TRBJ1-1 | . | TRBV25-1 | . | CASSEFGTKNTEAFF
TRBJ2-2 | . | TRBV7-3 | few | CASSPWLGPGELFF
TRBJ2-5 | TRBD2 | TRBV20-1 | . | CSVSSGAVSQYF
TRBJ2-7 | . | TRBV20-1 | . | CSARPHDSYEQYF
TRBJ2-5 | . | TRBV20-1 | . | CSASRGPQETQYF
TRBJ1-5 | . | TRBV25-1 | many | CASSDGVGNQPQHF
TRBJ2-1 | TRBD2 | TRBV28 | few | CASSFAGGDNEQFF
TRBJ2-7 | TRBD1 | TRBV7-9 | . | CASSYQTGISSEQYF
TRBJ2-1 | . | TRBV15 | . | CATSRPSRDQFF
TRBJ2-7 | . | TRBV5-1 | . | CASSPVTGGYEQYF
TRBJ2-5 | . | TRBV20-1 | many | CSARGTSTSETQYF
TRBJ2-5 | . | TRBV20-1 | . | CSARGETQYF
TRBJ1-2 | TRBD1 | TRBV2 | . | CASTETGVYGYTF
TRBJ1-1 | TRBD1 | TRBV20-1 | . | CSARDRTPGGGRSAEAFF
TRBJ2-1 | . | TRBV27 | few | CASSLHREGGSYNEQFF
TRBJ1-1 | . | TRBV25-1 | . | CASRGEGSGEAFF
TRBJ2-3 | . | TRBV19 | . | CASSIKVVGTDTQYF
TRBJ2-7 | TRBD2 | TRBV20-1 | . | CSASTSGVTLEQYF
TRBJ2-1 | TRBD2 | TRBV24-1 | . | CATSDTLTSGTYNEQFF
TRBJ2-7 | . | TRBV7-9 | once | CASRSWGNYEQYF
TRBJ2-5 | TRBD1 | TRBV7-8 | . | CASSPGTGQETQYF
TRBJ2-7 | . | TRBV10-1 | . | CASRESRVEREQYF
TRBJ2-1 | . | TRBV9 | many | CASTTSDGYNEQFF
TRBJ2-2 | TRBD1 | TRBV24-1 | many | CATSDGDRGITGELFF
TRBJ2-5 | . | TRBV7-7 | . | CASSLVAGPETQYF
TRBJ2-3 | TRBD2 | TRBV24-1 | . | CATSDQRGGTDTQYF
TRBJ2-5 | TRBD1 | TRBV6-1 | many | CASSEESGTGGETQYF
TRBJ1-2 | . | TRBV19 | . | CASSTPPRGRYGYTF
TRBJ2-1 | TRBD2 | TRBV29-1 | . | CSVAKGSGGPSGEQFF
TRBJ1-5 | TRBD1 | TRBV15 | few | CATGSTRTGGYQPQHF
TRBJ1-5 | . | TRBV12-3/TRBV12-4 | . | CASSRDGASNQPQHF
TRBJ2-1 | . | TRBV19 | few | CASHGGAHYNEQFF
TRBJ2-3 | TRBD1 | TRBV19 | many | CASRKTGGPDTQYF
TRBJ2-3 | TRBD2 | TRBV20-1 | . | CSAIRTSGGTDTQYF